This T cell receptor beta chain is from a study of prognosis after radiotherapy for stage I lung cancer. Study-wide background: Patients with newly diagnosed primary stage I lung tumors numbered about 15, with 4 or 5 others having oligometastatic NSCLC after surgical resection of the primary tumor. General observations from the study: When patients developed distant metastases, their Shannon entropy after stereotactic body radiation therapy was lower.

Amplification of TCR beta CDR3 from genomic DNA used two-round multiplex PCR. During first-round PCR, primers specific to each TRBV and TRBJ gene were used. A single record per CDR3 protein comes from TCRdb applying MiXCR to the multiplex PCR reads. The top ten clones hold 27% of a sample with roughly 20,000 distinct CDR3 sequences, roughly 55% of them seen once. Of note for this clonotype: The antigen remains unidentified.

Germline CDR1 DFQATT, CDR2 SNEGSKA (reference sequence). J lost 4 bases, V lost 6 bases, and 5 bases had no gene match. The CDR3 is made up of 14 amino acids. The rearrangement links TRBV20-1 to TRBJ2-2; TRBD1 matches 10 bases. The sample here was PBMCs, taken before or after stereotactic body radiation therapy (not recorded which). The clonotype comes from a donor aged 50 or older with non-small cell lung cancer. The CDR3 DNA follows: TGCAGTGCGCCGGGACAGGGGTCCACCGGGGAGCTGTTTTTT. This gives the protein CSAPGQGSTGELFF.